This T cell receptor beta chain was profiled in a study of shared clonotypes between healthy human individuals. Trimming took off 4 bases at V and 5 bases at J, with 14 bases between the two ends. CDR1 is SGHRS and CDR2 is YFSETQ in the germline V gene. The CDR3 loop spans 14 amino acids. Study outcomes and limitations: Researchers found naive subsets generally carried larger estimated richness than memory subsets.

Negatively enriched CD4+ T cells were divided by CD45RA into naive and memory. This clone has a single count. Its target is not known. The test was conducted at deep level. Produced via immunoSEQ multiplex PCR; TCRdb's table is partial and in-frame only. The table has over a million clones, roughly 70% seen once; the top ten hold about 1.5%. The chain joins TRBV5-1 to TRBJ2-3; no definite D call. The sequenced sample consisted of memory CD4+ T cells sorted from blood. As for subset: CD45RA-negative fraction. This TCR derives from a man aged 18 to 30 in good health. This CDR3 reads CASSPTLSGDTQYF. The CDR3, as DNA: TGCGCCAGCAGCCCAACGCTCAGTGGAGATACGCAGTATTTT.